This T cell receptor beta chain was identified during a study of OX40 agonist ivuxolimab in advanced cancers. Across the whole study: Patients were infused with ivuxolimab every 2 weeks at 0.01 to 10 mg/kg.

Generated by immunoSEQ multiplex PCR, the TCRdb table keeps only in-frame clones and is missing some. The sample shows roughly 90,000 clones, about 90% of them seen only once. Germline CDR1 reads SGHRS; CDR2 reads YFSETQ. V lost 0 bases, J lost 5 bases, and 7 bases stayed unmatched. The CDR3 consists of 15 residues. The sequence derives from an adult with an advanced solid tumor such as melanoma, head and neck, liver or kidney cancer. V usage is TRBV5-1 and J usage is TRBJ2-5; TRBD2 matches at 7 bases. The sequencing used CD4+ or CD8+ T cells sorted from blood, collected in a trial of the OX40 agonist ivuxolimab. The CDR3 sequence is CASSLGGLETETQYF. CDR3 nucleotides: TGCGCCAGCAGCTTGGGAGGACTAGAAACGGAGACCCAGTACTTC.